This T cell receptor (beta chain) was recorded in a study of regulatory T cells in long-lasting Graves disease. Study-level information: A definition of persistent Graves' disease required over 5 years of antithyroid drugs plus positive TSH receptor antibodies. Whole-study results and caveats: Segments TRBV28, TRBJ1-2 and TRBJ2-5 showed preferential usage in persistent disease.

V was shortened by 0 bases and J by 0 bases, with 12 bases between the two germline ends. The germline gives CDR1 SGHTA, CDR2 FQGTGA. The length of the CDR3 is 16 residues. Through Arm-PCR of CDR3 regions and iRepertoire HTBI primers, TCR beta libraries were built. Each CDR3 protein gets one entry after TCRdb re-called the multiplex PCR reads with MiXCR. The top ten hold 7% to 10% of the sample, which has 400,000 to 500,000 distinct CDR3 sequences, less than 25% seen once. Details on this clonotype: Its specificity is unknown.

Documented time point: persistent/refractory GD, antithyroid drugs over 5 years with positive TRAb. Following extraction of RNA from PBMCs, that RNA was used to make the TCR library. This rearrangement joins TRBV7-3 to TRBJ2-7, with D tentatively TRBD2 (6 bases). The clonotype comes from a female donor with Graves disease. The material sequenced was peripheral blood mononuclear cells (PBMCs), taken when the disease was refractory, from a patient treated with antithyroid drugs. The CDR3 DNA follows: TGTGCCAGCAGCTTAACCGGGACTTTGAGCTCCTACGAGCAGTACTTC. This gives the protein CASSLTGTLSSYEQYF.